This T cell receptor (beta chain) appears in the sequencing data of a study of T cell responses to AZD1222 COVID-19 vaccine. The assay was immunoSEQ multiplex PCR, and TCRdb's table has in-frame clones only and misses some. The data contain 95,000 to 100,000 clones, 88% of them singletons. Regarding the study as a whole: The study found Spike-specific TCR breadth and depth rose after two AZD1222 doses. Mapped onto spike, vaccine-associated CD4 TCRs spanned it and were dominant at 160-218 and 743-854.

The V gene lost 4 bases and the J gene lost 5 bases, with 17 bases spanning the gap. The germline V gene encodes CDR1 MNHEY and CDR2 SVGEGT. The CDR3 loop spans 16 amino acids. Turning to this clone: No antigen is known for it.

V is TRBV6-2 or TRBV6-3 and J is TRBJ1-4, with TRBD1 as a possible D gene (6 bases). The sequence came from an adult who received the AZD1222 COVID-19 vaccine. Here the sequenced sample was peripheral blood, taken 28 days after the second AZD1222 dose. CDR3 sequence: CASSSNHRESNEKLFF. The CDR3 nucleotides are TGTGCCAGCAGTTCCAATCACAGGGAATCCAATGAAAAACTGTTTTTT.